Listed below are T cell receptor beta chains from one sample, sequenced in a study of shared clonotypes between healthy human individuals. The method was immunoSEQ multiplex PCR; TCRdb's version includes in-frame clones alone and lacks a portion of them. The sample carries more than 2 million clones, around 95% recorded once. The sample was naive CD4+ T cells sorted from blood. The receptor set was obtained from a man aged 18 to 30 in good health. The CDR3 runs from the conserved cysteine through the conserved F or W. Each record gives: V gene, CDR3 protein.

TRBV18 CASSPPSQSDTEAFF
TRBV30 CAWSVWPSEQFF
TRBV7-2 CASSFTGELFF
TRBV18 CASSPGLGQGSYGYTF
TRBV7-2 CASSSTGTGGDEQYF
TRBV5-4 CASSLIPGQGAWSLHF
TRBV5-1 CASSAGGQGPNQPQHF
TRBV6-1 CASSERASGSYEQYF
TRBV30 CAWSREFGGELFF
TRBV29-1 CSGADRLNTEAFF
TRBV28 CASSFRSEGADTQYF
TRBV2 CASSGEGVFEEQYF
TRBV6-1 CASSLGGGPDTQYF
TRBV18 CASSPASYEQYF
TRBV27 CASTKGRDNSPLHF
TRBV6-6 CAVQGASEKLFF
TRBV6-5 CASSQGSYNSPLHF
TRBV18 CASSPQGLADEQYF
TRBV6-6 CASSAQGSKTDTQYF
TRBV9 CASSVGQENYGYTF
TRBV5-4 CASSPGPSGGPDTQYF
TRBV29-1 CSARGNTEAFF
TRBV11-2 CASSLGRNQETQYF
TRBV7-9 CASSLGEAGNTGELFF
TRBV20-1 CSAHRGDEQYF
TRBV7-2 CASSLSTNQPQHF
TRBV9 CASSPMDSSSGNTIYF
TRBV10-3 CAISEARVNTEAFF
TRBV5-1 CASRVRPGTGELFF
TRBV6-1 CASSEKAPGRQYF
TRBV7-9 CASSRGTSGSSYEQYF
TRBV6-4 CASSDSTPALGQPQHF
TRBV19 CASSIGLSKEETQYF
TRBV10-3 CAIRKDLAYNEQFF
TRBV29-1 CSARQGMTEAFF
TRBV6-1 CASSEALGSPYEQYF
TRBV30 CAWSVGQGGRGYTF
TRBV6-6 CASTSPGAREKLFF
TRBV7-2 CASSPNGQGRNQPQHF
TRBV7-9 CASSRAAVEGMDTQYF
TRBV7-9 CASSTVNQPQHF
TRBV6-1 CASSVGVDGTQYF
TRBV5-6 CASSMTGQERSPLHF
TRBV7-7 CASSLIGGAEDTQYF